The entry that follows covers one T cell receptor beta chain sequence. Relative to the germline gene, one junction end is altered; a read error may explain this. This sample is drawn from a study of blood T cells in healthy people across ages. Sample-barcoded 5' priming and a J-beta primer mix drove a second PCR of roughly 6 to 12 cycles. Samples each returned at least 2.5 million CDR3-containing paired-end reads. Via MiXCR, TCRdb re-called the 5' RACE reads, giving one row per CDR3 protein. Found here are some 900,000 distinct CDR3 sequences, 40% to 60% of them singletons; the top ten hold around an eighth. Germline V gene sequence: CDR1 SGHTA, CDR2 FQGNSA. The CDR3 extends over 11 amino acids.

This TCR was sampled from a man aged 25-45 years in good health. This chain connects TRBV7-2 to TRBJ2-7; D is unclear. What was sequenced was blood. The CDR3 DNA follows: TGTGCCGGCAGCTTATCGTGGGAGCAGTACTTC. Its protein product is CAGSLSWEQYF. Using reference TRBV7-2 and TRBJ2-7 for the parts outside the CDR3, the full variable domain is GAGVSQSPSNKVTEKGKDVELRCDPISGHTALYWYRQSLGQGLEFLIYFQGNSAPDKSGLPSDRFSAERTGGSVSTLTIQRTQQEDSAVYLCAGSLSWEQYFGPGTRLTVT.